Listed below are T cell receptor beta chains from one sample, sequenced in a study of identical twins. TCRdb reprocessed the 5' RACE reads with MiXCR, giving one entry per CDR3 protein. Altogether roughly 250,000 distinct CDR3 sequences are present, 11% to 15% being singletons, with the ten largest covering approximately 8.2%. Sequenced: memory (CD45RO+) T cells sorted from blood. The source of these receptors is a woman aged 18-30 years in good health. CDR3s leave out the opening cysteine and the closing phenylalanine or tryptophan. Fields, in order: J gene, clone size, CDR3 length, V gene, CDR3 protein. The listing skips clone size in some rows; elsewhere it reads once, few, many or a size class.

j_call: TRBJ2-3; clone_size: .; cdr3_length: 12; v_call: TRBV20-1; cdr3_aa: SARGRLSTDTQY
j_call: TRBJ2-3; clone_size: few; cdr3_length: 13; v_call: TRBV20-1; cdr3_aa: SAREDRMRADTQY
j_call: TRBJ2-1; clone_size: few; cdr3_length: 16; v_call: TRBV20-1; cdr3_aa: SASETSGRGGSYNEQF
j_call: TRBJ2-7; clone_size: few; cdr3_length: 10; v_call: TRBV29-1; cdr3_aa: SAGTVNYEQY
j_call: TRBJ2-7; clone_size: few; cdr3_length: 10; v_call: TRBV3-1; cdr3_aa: ASSQGGHEQY
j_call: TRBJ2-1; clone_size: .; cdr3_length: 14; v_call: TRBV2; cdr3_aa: ASSCWTGRNWDEQF
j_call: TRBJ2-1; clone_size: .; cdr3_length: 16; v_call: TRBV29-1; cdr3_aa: SVKGLAEGGSSYNEQF
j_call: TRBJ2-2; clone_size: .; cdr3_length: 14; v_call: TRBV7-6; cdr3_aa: ASSLDTGDQTGELF
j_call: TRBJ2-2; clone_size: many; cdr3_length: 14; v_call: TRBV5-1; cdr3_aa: ASSPSLAPNTGELF
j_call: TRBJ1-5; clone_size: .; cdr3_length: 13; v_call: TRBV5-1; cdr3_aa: ASSFVTGGLKPQH
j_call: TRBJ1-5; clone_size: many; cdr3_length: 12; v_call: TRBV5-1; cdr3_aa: ASSREGSNQPQH
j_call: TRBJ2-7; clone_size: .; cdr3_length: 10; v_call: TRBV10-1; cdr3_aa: ASSESSGEQY
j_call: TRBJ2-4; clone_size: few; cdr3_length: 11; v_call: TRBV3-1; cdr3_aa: ASSQDRKNIQY
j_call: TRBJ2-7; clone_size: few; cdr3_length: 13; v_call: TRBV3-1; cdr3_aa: ASTQAGGPSDEQY
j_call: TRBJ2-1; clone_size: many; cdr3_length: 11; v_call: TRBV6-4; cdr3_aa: ASSEGPNNEQF
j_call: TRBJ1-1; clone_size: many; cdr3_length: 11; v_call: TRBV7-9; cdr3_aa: ASSLDIYTEAF
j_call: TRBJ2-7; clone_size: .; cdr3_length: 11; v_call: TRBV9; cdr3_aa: ASSGQGTYEQY
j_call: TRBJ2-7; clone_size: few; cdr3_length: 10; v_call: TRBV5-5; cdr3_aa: ASSLIVYEQY
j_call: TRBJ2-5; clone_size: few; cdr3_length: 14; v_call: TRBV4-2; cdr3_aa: ASSQDIGLARETQY
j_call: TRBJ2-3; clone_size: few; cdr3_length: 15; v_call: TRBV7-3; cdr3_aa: ASSLTTWAGSTDTQY
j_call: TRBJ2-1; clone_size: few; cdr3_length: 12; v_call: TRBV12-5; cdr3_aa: ASGESGPVNEQF
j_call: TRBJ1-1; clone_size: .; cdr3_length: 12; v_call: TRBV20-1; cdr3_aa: SAYRTGQNTEAF
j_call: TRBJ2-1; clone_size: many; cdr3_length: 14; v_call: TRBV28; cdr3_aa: ASIGTSGLLVDEQF
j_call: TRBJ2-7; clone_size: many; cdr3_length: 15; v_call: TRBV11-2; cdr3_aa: ASSLGGYGRVTYEQY
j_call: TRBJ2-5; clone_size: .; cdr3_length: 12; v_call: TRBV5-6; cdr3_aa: ASSFRWIEETQY
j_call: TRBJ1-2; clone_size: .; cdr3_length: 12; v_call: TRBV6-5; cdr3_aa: ASSWGGGDDGYT
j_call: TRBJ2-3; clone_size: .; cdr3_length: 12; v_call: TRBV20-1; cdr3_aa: SATGLDSTDTQY
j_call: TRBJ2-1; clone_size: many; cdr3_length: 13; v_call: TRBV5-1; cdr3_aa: ASSLGLQPHNEQF
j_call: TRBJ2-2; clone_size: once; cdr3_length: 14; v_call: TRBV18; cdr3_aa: ASSPSGTSGTGELF
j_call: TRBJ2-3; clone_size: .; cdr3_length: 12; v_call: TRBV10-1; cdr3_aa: ASSGRAGTDTQY
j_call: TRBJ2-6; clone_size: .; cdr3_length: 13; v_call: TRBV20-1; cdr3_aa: SAKDLKSGANVLT
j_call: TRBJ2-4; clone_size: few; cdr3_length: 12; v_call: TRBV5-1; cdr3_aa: ASSSTGPGDIQY
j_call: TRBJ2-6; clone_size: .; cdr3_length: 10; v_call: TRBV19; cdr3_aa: AGGTGANVLT
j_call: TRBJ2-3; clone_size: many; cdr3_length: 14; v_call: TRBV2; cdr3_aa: ASSRERTSGTDTQY
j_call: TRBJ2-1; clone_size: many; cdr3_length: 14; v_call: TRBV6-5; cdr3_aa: ASSYVRGLSYNEQF
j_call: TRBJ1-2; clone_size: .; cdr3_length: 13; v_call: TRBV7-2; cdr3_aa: ASSLAGQTNYGYT